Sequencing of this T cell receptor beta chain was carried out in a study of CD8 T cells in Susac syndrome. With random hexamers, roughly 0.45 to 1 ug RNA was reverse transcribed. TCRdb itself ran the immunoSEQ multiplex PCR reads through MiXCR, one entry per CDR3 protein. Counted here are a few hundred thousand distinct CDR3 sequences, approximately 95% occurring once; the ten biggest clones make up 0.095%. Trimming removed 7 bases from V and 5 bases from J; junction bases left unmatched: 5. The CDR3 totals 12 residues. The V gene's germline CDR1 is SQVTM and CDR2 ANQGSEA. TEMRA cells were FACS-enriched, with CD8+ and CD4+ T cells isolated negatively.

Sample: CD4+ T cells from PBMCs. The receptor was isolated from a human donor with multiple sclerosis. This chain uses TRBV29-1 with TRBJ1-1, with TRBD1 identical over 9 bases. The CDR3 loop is CSAGQGGTEAFF. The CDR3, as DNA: TGCAGCGCGGGACAGGGAGGGACTGAAGCTTTCTTT.